Below, one T cell receptor beta chain is given with its context. Profiled with immunoSEQ multiplex PCR; TCRdb holds only in-frame clones, not every one. The table has under 250,000 clones, about nine tenths seen once. This entry is derived from a study of blood T cell repertoires in COVID-19. Germline loops: CDR1 MGHDK, CDR2 SYGVNS. V was trimmed by 1 base and J by 5 bases, leaving 8 bases between them. The CDR3 is 13 residues long. This sequence originates from a woman in her twenties or thirties with acute COVID-19. This chain connects TRBV25-1 to TRBJ1-1; D remains ambiguous. Sample: PBMCs or T cells enriched from blood (not recorded which). The CDR3 loop is CASSEFRGTEAFF. The CDR3 DNA sequence: TGTGCCAGCAGTGAATTTAGAGGTACTGAAGCTTTCTTT.